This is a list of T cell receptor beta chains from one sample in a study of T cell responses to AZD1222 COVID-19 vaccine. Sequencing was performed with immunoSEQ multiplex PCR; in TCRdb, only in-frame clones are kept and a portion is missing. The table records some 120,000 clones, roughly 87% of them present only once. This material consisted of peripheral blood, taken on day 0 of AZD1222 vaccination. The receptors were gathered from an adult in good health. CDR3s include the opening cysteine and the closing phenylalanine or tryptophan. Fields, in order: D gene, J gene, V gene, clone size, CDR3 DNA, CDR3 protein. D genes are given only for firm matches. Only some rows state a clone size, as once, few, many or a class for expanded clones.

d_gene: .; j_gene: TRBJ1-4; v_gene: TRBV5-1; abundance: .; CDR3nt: TGCGCCAGCAGCTTGGGTGGCAGGGCCAGTGAAAAACTGTTTTTT; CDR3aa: CASSLGGRASEKLFF
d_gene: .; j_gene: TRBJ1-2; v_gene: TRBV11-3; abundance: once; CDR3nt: TGTGCCAGCACCCTCGGGGTACAGATGGGCTACACCTTC; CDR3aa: CASTLGVQMGYTF
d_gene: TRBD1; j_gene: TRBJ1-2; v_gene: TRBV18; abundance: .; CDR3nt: TGTGCCAGCTCACCTTCGACCGGGACAGGGAAGGCTAACTATGGCTACACCTTC; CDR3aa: CASSPSTGTGKANYGYTF
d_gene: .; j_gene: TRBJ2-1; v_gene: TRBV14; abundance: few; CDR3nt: TGTGCCAGCAGCCCTTGGACAGAGTACAATGAGCAGTTCTTC; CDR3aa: CASSPWTEYNEQFF
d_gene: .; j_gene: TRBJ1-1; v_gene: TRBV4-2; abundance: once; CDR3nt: TGTGCCAGCAGCCAAGAGATGGTCTCGAACACTGAAGCTTTCTTT; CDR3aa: CASSQEMVSNTEAFF
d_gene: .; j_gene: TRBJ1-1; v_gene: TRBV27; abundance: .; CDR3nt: TGTGCCAGCACCCTTATCGGGGGGGCCAGCGCTGAAGCTTTCTTT; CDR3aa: CASTLIGGASAEAFF
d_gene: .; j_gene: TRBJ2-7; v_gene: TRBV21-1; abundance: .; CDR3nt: TGTGCCGTCGGCCACTTACCTTGCCGGGTCCGGAGCTCCTACGAGCAGTACTTC; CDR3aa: CAVGHLPCRVRSSYEQYF
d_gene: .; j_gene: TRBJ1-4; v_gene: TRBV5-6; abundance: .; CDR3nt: TGTGCCAGCAGCCCAGGACAAGGTGAAAAACTGTTTTTT; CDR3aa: CASSPGQGEKLFF
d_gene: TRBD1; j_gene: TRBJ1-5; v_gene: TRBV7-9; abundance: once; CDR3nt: TGTGCCAGCAGCTCCGACAGGGAGTCGGCTCAGCCCCAGCATTTT; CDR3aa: CASSSDRESAQPQHF
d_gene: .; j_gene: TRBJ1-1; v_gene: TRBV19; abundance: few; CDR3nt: TGTGCCAGTAGACCCCAGGACAGCCAGAACACTGAAGCTTTCTTT; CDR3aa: CASRPQDSQNTEAFF
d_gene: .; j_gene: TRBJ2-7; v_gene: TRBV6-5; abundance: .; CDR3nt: TGTGCCAGCAGTTACTCGCGGGACGAGCAGTACTTC; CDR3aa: CASSYSRDEQYF
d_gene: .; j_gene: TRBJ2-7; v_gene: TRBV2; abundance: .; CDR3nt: TGTGCCAGCACCCGAGGGGGTAGGTACGAGCAGTACTTC; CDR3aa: CASTRGGRYEQYF
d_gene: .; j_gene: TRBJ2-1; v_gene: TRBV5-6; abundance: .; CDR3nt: TGTGCCAGCAGCCTGGGCGCCCACAATGAGCAGTTCTTC; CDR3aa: CASSLGAHNEQFF
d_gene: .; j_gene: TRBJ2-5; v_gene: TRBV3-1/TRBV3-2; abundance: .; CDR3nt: TGTGCCAGCAGCCAAGAAGGGCGGCCCCAAGAGACCCAGTACTTC; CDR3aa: CASSQEGRPQETQYF
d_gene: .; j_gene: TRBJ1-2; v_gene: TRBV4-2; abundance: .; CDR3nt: TGTGCCAGCAGCCAAGAGACAAGGTCTAACTATGGCTACACCTTC; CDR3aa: CASSQETRSNYGYTF
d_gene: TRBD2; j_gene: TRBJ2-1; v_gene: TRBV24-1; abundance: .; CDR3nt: TGTGCCACCAGCCAGATAGCGGGGGGGCCGGGTGAGCAGTTCTTC; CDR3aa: CATSQIAGGPGEQFF
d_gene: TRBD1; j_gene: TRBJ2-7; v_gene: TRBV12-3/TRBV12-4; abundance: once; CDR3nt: TGTGCCAGCAGCTCAAGGACAGGGGGTGAGCAGTACTTC; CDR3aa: CASSSRTGGEQYF
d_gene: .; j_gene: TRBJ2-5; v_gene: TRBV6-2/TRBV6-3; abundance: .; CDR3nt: TGTGCCAGCAGTTACATGGGCCAAGAGACCCAGTACTTC; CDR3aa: CASSYMGQETQYF
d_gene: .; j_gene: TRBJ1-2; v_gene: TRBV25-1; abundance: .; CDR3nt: TGTGCCAGCAGTGAATCCTTCAGGGGCAGTGGCTACACCTTC; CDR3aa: CASSESFRGSGYTF
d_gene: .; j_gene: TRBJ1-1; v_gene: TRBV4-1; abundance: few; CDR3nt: TGCGCCAGCAGCCAGACCCTAAGGGGAAACACTGAAGCTTTCTTT; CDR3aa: CASSQTLRGNTEAFF
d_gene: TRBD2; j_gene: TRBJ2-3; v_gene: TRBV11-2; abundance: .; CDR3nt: TGTGCCAGCAGCTTAGCGGCGGGGGGGCACCCCACAGATACGCAGTATTTT; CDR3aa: CASSLAAGGHPTDTQYF
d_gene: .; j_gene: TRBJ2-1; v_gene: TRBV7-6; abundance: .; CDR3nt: TGTGCCAGCAGCCAGCACTGGGGGCTCTGGCCCAATGAGCAGTTCTTC; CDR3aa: CASSQHWGLWPNEQFF
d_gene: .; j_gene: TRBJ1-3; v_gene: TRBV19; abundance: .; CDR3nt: TGTGCCAGTAGTATTTCCGCCGGGCCGAACTCTGGAAACACCATATATTTT; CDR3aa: CASSISAGPNSGNTIYF